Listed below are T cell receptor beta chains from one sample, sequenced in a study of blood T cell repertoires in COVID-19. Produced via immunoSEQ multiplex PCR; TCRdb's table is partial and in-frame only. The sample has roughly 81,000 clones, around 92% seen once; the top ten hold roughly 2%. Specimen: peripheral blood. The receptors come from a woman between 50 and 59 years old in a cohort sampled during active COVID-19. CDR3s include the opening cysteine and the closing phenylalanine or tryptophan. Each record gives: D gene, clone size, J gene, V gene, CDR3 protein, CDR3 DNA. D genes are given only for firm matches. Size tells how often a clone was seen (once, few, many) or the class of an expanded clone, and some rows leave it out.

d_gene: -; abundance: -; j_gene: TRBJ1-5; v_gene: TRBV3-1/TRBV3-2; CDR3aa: CASSQAGGDQPQHF; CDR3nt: TGTGCCAGCAGCCAAGCAGGCGGGGATCAGCCCCAGCATTTT
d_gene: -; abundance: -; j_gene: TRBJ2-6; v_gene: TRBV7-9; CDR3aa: CASSRWDILSGANVLTF; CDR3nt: TGTGCCAGCAGCCGCTGGGACATCCTGTCTGGGGCCAACGTCCTGACTTTC
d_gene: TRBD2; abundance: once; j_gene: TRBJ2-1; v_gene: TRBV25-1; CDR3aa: CASSVDGRGSYNEQFF; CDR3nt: TGTGCCAGCAGTGTCGACGGGCGGGGGTCCTACAATGAGCAGTTCTTC
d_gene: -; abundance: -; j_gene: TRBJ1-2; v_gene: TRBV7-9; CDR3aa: CASSSVNYGYTF; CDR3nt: TGTGCCAGCAGCTCAGTAAACTATGGCTACACCTTC
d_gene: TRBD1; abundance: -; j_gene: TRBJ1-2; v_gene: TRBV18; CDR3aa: CASSPPGAGGSYGYTF; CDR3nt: TGTGCCAGCTCACCACCTGGGGCAGGGGGAAGCTATGGCTACACCTTC
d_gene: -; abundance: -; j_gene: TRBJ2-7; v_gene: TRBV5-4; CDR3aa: CASSSFSGGATGEQYF; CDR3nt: TGTGCCAGCAGCTCCTTTTCTGGAGGGGCAACGGGGGAGCAGTACTTC
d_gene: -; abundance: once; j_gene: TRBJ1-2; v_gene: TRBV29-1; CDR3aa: CSVLGGGETGYTF; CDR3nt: TGCAGCGTTCTGGGTGGGGGGGAAACGGGCTACACCTTC
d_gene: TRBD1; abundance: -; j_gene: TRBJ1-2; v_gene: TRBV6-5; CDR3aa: CASTRDREGGYTF; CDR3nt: TGTGCCAGCACCCGGGACAGGGAAGGTGGCTACACCTTC
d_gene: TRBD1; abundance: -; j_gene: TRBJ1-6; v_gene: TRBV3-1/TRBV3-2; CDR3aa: CASSQVGGRSPLHF; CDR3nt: TGTGCCAGCAGCCAAGTAGGGGGCAGGTCACCCCTCCACTTT
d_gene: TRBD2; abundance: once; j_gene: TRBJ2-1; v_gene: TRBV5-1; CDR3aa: CASSLGRTSGSNEQFF; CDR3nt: TGCGCCAGCAGCTTGGGTCGGACTAGCGGGAGCAATGAGCAGTTCTTC
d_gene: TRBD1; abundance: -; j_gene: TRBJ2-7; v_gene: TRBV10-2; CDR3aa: CASRASTGTFAYEQYF; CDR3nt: TGCGCCAGCAGGGCTTCGACAGGGACCTTCGCCTACGAGCAGTACTTC
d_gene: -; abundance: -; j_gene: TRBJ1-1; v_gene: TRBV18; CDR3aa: CASSGGNSNTEAFF; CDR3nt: TGTGCCAGCTCAGGCGGAAACTCGAACACTGAAGCTTTCTTT
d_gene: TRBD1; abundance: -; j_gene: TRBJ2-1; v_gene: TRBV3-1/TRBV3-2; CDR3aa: CASRPGQASSYNEQFF; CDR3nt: TGTGCCAGCAGACCGGGACAGGCCAGCTCCTACAATGAGCAGTTCTTC
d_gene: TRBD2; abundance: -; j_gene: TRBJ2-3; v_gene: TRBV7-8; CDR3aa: CASSLYASGNENSRAQYF; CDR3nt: TGTGCCAGCAGCTTATATGCGAGCGGGAACGAAAATTCCAGGGCGCAGTATTTT
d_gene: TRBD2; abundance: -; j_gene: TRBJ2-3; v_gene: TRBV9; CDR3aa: CASSSQGTSGITDTQYF; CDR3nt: TGTGCCAGCAGCTCGCAGGGGACTAGCGGTATCACAGATACGCAGTATTTT
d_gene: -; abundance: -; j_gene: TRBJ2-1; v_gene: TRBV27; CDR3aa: CASSGAPYNEQFF; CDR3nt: TGTGCCAGCAGTGGGGCCCCCTACAATGAGCAGTTCTTC
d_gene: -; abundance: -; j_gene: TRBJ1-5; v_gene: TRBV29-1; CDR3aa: CSVGEGGLDQPQHF; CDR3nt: TGCAGCGTCGGGGAGGGGGGCTTGGATCAGCCCCAGCATTTT
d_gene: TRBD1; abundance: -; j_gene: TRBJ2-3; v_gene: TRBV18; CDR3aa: CASSPPPRALGQAPQYF; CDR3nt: TGTGCCAGCTCACCACCGCCTCGGGCCCTCGGACAGGCCCCGCAGTATTTT
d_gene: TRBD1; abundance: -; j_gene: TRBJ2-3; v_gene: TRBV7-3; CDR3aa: CASSQTGGEADTQYF; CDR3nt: TGTGCCAGCAGTCAAACAGGGGGCGAGGCAGATACGCAGTATTTT
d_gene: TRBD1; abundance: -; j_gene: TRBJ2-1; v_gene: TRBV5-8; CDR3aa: CASSLVGQSNEQFF; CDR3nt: TGTGCCAGCAGCTTGGTGGGACAGAGCAATGAGCAGTTCTTC
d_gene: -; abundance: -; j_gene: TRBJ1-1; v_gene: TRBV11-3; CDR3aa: CASSQDRNTEAFF; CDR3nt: TGTGCCAGCAGTCAAGATAGGAACACTGAAGCTTTCTTT
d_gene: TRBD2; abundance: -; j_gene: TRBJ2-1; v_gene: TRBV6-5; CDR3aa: CASKRGNEQFF; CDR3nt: TGTGCCAGCAAGCGGGGCAATGAGCAGTTCTTC
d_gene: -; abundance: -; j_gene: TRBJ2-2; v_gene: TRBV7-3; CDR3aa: CASSPRRDNTGELFF; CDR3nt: TGTGCCAGCAGCCCACGGCGGGATAACACCGGGGAGCTGTTTTTT
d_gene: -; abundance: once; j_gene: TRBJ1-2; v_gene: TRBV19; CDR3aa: CASSSRDSQNYGYTF; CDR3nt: TGTGCCAGTAGTAGCCGGGACTCACAGAACTATGGCTACACCTTC
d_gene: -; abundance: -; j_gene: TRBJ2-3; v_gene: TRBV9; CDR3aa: CASSVPLVPDTQYF; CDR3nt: TGTGCCAGCAGCGTACCGCTAGTTCCGGATACGCAGTATTTT
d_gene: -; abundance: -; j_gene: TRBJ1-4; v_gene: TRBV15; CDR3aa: CATSNGAANNEKLFF; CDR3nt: TGTGCCACCAGCAATGGGGCCGCCAATAATGAAAAACTGTTTTTT
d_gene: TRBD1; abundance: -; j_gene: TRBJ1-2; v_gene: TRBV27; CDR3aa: CASSAGTGGAVGYTF; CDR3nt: TGTGCCAGCAGTGCGGGGACAGGGGGTGCGGTCGGCTACACCTTC
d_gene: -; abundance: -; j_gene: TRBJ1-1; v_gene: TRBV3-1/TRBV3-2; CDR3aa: CASSQVGTEAFF; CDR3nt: TGTGCCAGCAGCCAAGTGGGCACAGAAGCTTTCTTT
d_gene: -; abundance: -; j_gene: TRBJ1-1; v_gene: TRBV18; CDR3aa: CASSPPNVRRGNGNTEAFF; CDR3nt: TGTGCCAGCTCACCACCGAACGTTAGAAGGGGGAATGGGAACACTGAAGCTTTCTTT
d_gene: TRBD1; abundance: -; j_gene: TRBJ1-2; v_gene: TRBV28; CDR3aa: CASSFQGAQVYGYTF; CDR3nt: TGTGCCAGCAGTTTTCAGGGGGCGCAAGTGTATGGCTACACCTTC
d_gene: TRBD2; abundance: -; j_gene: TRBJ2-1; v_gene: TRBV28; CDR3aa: CASSSGLGDNEQFF; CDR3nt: TGTGCCAGCAGTTCGGGACTAGGGGACAATGAGCAGTTCTTC
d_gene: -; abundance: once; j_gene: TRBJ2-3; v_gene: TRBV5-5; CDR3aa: CASSFQLAPYTDTQYF; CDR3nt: TGTGCCAGCAGCTTCCAGCTAGCTCCATACACAGATACGCAGTATTTT
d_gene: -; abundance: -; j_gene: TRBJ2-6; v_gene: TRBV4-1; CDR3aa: CASSQVQTFGANVLTF; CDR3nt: TGCGCCAGCAGCCAAGTACAGACCTTCGGGGCCAACGTCCTGACTTTC
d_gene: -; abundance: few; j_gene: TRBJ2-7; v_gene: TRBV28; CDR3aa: CASSIPQGTYEQYF; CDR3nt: TGTGCCAGCAGTATCCCACAGGGCACCTACGAGCAGTACTTC
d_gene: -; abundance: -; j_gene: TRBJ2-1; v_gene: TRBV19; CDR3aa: CASKRDSPYNEQFF; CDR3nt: TGTGCCAGTAAGCGTGACAGCCCTTACAATGAGCAGTTCTTC
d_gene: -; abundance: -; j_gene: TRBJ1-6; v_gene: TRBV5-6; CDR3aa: CASSLTGVLYNSPLHF; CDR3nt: TGTGCCAGCAGCTTGACCGGGGTCTTATATAATTCACCCCTCCACTTT
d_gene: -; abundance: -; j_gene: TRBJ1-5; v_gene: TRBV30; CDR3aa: CAWSVWGVDQPQHF; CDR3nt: TGTGCCTGGAGTGTCTGGGGGGTTGATCAGCCCCAGCATTTT
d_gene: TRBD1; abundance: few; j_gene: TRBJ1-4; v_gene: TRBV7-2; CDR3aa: CASSLRQGANEKLFF; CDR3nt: TGTGCCAGCAGCTTAAGACAGGGGGCTAATGAAAAACTGTTTTTT
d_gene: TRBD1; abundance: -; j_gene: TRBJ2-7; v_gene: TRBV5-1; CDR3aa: CASSLGGQVVYEQYF; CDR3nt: TGCGCCAGCAGCTTGGGGGGACAGGTGGTCTACGAGCAGTACTTC
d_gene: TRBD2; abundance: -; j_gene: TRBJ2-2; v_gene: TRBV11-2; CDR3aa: CASSSSPGGVTGELFF; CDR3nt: TGTGCCAGCAGCTCATCTCCCGGGGGGGTGACCGGGGAGCTGTTTTTT
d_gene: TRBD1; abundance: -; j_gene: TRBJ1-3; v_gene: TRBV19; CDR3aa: CASSIRQGAEGSGNTIYF; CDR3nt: TGTGCCAGTAGTATCAGGCAGGGGGCCGAAGGGTCTGGAAACACCATATATTTT
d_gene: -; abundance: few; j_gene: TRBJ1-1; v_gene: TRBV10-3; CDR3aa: CATAGANTEAFF; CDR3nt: TGTGCCACGGCAGGGGCGAACACTGAAGCTTTCTTT
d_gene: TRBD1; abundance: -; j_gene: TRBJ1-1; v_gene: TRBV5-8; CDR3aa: CASSLAPGQGNTEAFF; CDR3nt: TGTGCCAGCAGCTTGGCCCCGGGACAGGGGAACACTGAAGCTTTCTTT
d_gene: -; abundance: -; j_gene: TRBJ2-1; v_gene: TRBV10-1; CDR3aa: CASSERATSTYNEQFF; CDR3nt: TGCGCCAGCAGTGAAAGAGCCACGAGTACCTACAATGAGCAGTTCTTC
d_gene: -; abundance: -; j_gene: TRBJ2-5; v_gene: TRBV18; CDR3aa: CASSPKGGLRFQETQYF; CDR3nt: TGTGCCAGCTCACCAAAGGGGGGGCTAAGGTTTCAAGAGACCCAGTACTTC
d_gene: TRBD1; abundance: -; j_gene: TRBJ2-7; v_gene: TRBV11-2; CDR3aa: CASSLAGTDYEQYF; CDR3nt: TGTGCCAGCAGCTTAGCCGGGACAGACTACGAGCAGTACTTC
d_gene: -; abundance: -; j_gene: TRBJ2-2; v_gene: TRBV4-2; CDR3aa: CASTSAKGELFF; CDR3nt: TGTGCCAGCACCAGTGCTAAGGGGGAGCTGTTTTTT
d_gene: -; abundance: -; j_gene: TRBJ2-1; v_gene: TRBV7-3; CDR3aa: CASSPNRVNNEQFF; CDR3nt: TGTGCCAGCAGCCCGAACAGGGTAAACAATGAGCAGTTCTTC